These 6 T cell receptor beta chains came from one sample sequenced in a study of T cell responses to AZD1222 COVID-19 vaccine (dated by TCRdb to about 2021). Receptor amplification or capture employed the immunoSEQ multiplex PCR assay. TCRdb took this table from immuneACCESS and kept in-frame rearrangements with V and J called. Such tables lack part of the clones; where checked against another copy, unresolved V genes explain under half of the gap, and the rest is unexplained. The sample includes about 120,000 clones, with 80% to 90% observed a single time. The ten largest clones capture around 20% of the sample. The sample's time point, from its label and the paper: baseline before first vaccination. This specimen was peripheral blood, taken on day 0 of AZD1222 vaccination. The receptors stem from an adult in good health.

V is TRBV6-5 and J is TRBJ1-5, with TRBD1 as a possible D gene (6 bases). The CDR3 spans 13 residues. The V and J ends lost 6 bases and 7 bases respectively, with 13 bases between them. CDR1 is MNHEY, CDR2 SVGAGI, per germline. CDR3 nucleotides: TGTGCCAGCAGCGCAACAGGGACCCAGCCCCAGCATTTT. This gives the protein CASSATGTQPQHF.

The CDR3: CASSPFEGPIYF. CDR3 bases: TGTGCCAGCAGCCCATTTGAGGGCCCCATATATTTT. The genes are TRBV7-9 and TRBJ1-3; D gene unclear. The V end lost 5 bases, the J end lost 11 bases, and 13 bases lay between the germline ends. Germline CDR1 SEHNR, CDR2 FQNEAQ (reference sequence). The CDR3 is 12 amino acids.

This sequence joins TRBV11-3 and TRBJ1-2; D might be TRBD1 (5 bases). Trimming took off 1 base at V and 2 bases at J, with 11 bases between the two ends. This CDR3 spans 15 amino acids. Germline-derived CDR1 and CDR2 are SGHNT and YENEEA. As DNA, the CDR3 is TGTGCCAGCAGCTTAGGCCCCCAGGGCAACTATGGCTACACCTTC. Translating gives CASSLGPQGNYGYTF.

Concerning this clone itself: The junction and the germline gene differ at one end; a read error may be behind it. The V gene is TRBV28, the J gene TRBJ1-6; 7 bases align to TRBD1. The germline V gene has CDR1 MDHEN and CDR2 SYDVKM. The CDR3 sequence is 12 residues long. The CDR3 here is CASSLTTGNLDF. CDR3 DNA sequence: TGTGCCAGCAGTTTGACGACAGGGAATCTCGACTTT.

The chain's CDR3 is CASSLTGSNTGELFF. In DNA, the CDR3 is TGTGCCAGCAGCTTGACAGGGTCGAACACCGGGGAGCTGTTTTTT. The chain carries TRBV5-5 and TRBJ2-2; a possible D gene is TRBD1 (6 bases). The CDR3 runs 15 residues. CDR1 is SGHKS and CDR2 is YYEKEE in the germline V gene (reference sequence). Trimming pared 1 base from V and 0 bases from J, leaving 7 bases between.

The rearrangement joins TRBV19 to TRBJ2-1, with 10 bases lining up with TRBD2. The trim removed 5 bases at V and 2 bases at J, leaving 6 bases unmatched. The germline CDR1 and CDR2 sequences are LNHDA and SQIVND (reference sequence). This CDR3 has 16 amino acids. The CDR3 loop reads CASSPQRGGPYNEQFF. CDR3 nucleotide sequence: TGTGCCAGTAGTCCCCAGCGGGGGGGCCCCTACAATGAGCAGTTCTTC.